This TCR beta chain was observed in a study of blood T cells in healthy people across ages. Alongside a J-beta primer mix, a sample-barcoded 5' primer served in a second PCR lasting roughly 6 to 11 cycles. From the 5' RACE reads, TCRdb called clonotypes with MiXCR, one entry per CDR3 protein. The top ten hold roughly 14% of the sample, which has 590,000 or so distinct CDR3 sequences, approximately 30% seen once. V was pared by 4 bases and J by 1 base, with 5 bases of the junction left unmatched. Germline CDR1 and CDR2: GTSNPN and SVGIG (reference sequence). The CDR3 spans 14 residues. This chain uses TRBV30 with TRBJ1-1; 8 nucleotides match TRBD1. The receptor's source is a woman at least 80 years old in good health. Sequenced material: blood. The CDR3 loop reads CAWNLGTGNTEAFF. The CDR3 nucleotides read TGTGCCTGGAATCTCGGGACAGGGAACACTGAAGCTTTCTTT.